A single sample is the source of the 14 T cell receptor beta chains below, sequenced in a study of T cell clones after liver transplantation. TCRdb's table, derived via immunoSEQ multiplex PCR, lists solely in-frame clones and lacks some. In the table there are around 71,000 clones, under 90% of which are singletons. This sample comprised CD4+ T cells from blood, obtained 12 months after liver transplant. These receptors were obtained from a human patient who received a liver transplant. Some T cells may have come from the graft donor.

The gene calls are TRBV10-3 and TRBJ1-2; tentative D call: TRBD1 (6 bases). There are 13 residues in the CDR3. CDR1 is ENHRY and CDR2 is SYGVKD in the germline V gene. The V and J ends lost 6 bases and 3 bases respectively, with 11 bases between them. CDR3 nucleotides: TGTGCCATCAGCCAACAGGGCCACTATGGCTACACCTTC. It translates to CAISQQGHYGYTF.

The chain carries TRBV27 and TRBJ1-2; the match to TRBD1 covers 7 bases. The CDR3 loop spans 14 amino acids. Trimming at V came to 3 bases and at J to 6 bases, leaving 7 bases not matched to a gene. CDR1 and CDR2 (germline): MNHEY, SMNVEV (reference sequence). The CDR3 region has the DNA TGTGCCAGCAGTTTGGGTAGGGGGCAAGATGGCTACACCTTC. This translates into CASSLGRGQDGYTF.

The genes are TRBV11-1 and TRBJ2-1, with 9 positions matching TRBD1. CDR3 length: 15 residues. Germline CDR1 and CDR2: SGHAT and FQDESV (reference sequence). V lost 5 bases and J lost 7; bases outside the gene matches: 9. This CDR3 is CASSLNRGRNNEQFF. The CDR3 nucleotides are TGTGCCAGCAGCCTAAACAGGGGGCGAAATAATGAGCAGTTCTTC.

The chain combines TRBV2 with TRBJ2-6; the D is unclear. Germline V CDR1 and CDR2: SNHLY, FYNNEI. V was cut by 7 bases and J by 3 bases, with 10 bases left in between. The CDR3 loop spans 14 amino acids. CDR3 DNA: TGTGCCAGCATCCCGGGCTTTGGGGCCAACGTCCTGACTTTC. It is translated as CASIPGFGANVLTF.

The genes are TRBV19 and TRBJ1-3; D unresolved. V was shortened by 7 bases and J by 2 bases, with 12 bases between the two germline ends. The CDR3 spans 14 residues. The germline V gene has CDR1 LNHDA and CDR2 SQIVND (reference sequence). CDR3: CASTESLAGNTIYF. In nucleotides, the CDR3 is TGTGCCAGTACCGAGTCCCTCGCTGGAAACACCATATATTTT.

The chain uses TRBV2 and TRBJ2-5; the D call may be TRBD1 or TRBD2 (5 bases each). This CDR3 contains 15 residues. Germline CDR1 and CDR2: SNHLY and FYNNEI. Trimming removed 6 bases at V and 2 bases at J, with 16 bases between. CDR3 loop: CASRRNKRGQETQYF. CDR3 DNA: TGTGCCAGCAGAAGGAATAAGAGGGGTCAAGAGACCCAGTACTTC.

The chain is built from TRBV19 and TRBJ1-1; the D gene is possibly TRBD1 (5 bases). This CDR3 comprises 13 residues. Germline CDR1 and CDR2: LNHDA and SQIVND (reference sequence). The germline V and J ends were trimmed by 5 bases and 4 bases, with 11 bases remaining between them. The CDR3, as DNA: TGTGCCAGTAGTCTCGGGGGAGCCACTGAAGCTTTCTTT. Its translation: CASSLGGATEAFF. Based on the CDR3 plus reference TRBV19 and TRBJ1-1, the full variable domain is DGGITQSPKYLFRKEGQNVTLSCEQNLNHDAMYWYRQDPGQGLRLIYYSQIVNDFQKGDIAEGYSVSREKKESFPLTVTSAQKNPTAFYLCASSLGGATEAFFGQGTRLTVV.

The chain recombines TRBV2 with TRBJ2-1, with 7 bases that match TRBD2. Germline V gives CDR1 SNHLY, CDR2 FYNNEI. V shed 1 base, J shed 10 bases, and the junction held 4 bases outside the gene matches. The CDR3 runs 13 residues. The CDR3 nucleotides read TGTGCCAGCAGTGAAGGGGGCGGGAGCGAGCAGTTCTTC. Translating it yields CASSEGGGSEQFF.

The rearrangement uses TRBV28 and TRBJ2-1; D perhaps matches TRBD2 (7 bases). V was clipped by 6 bases and J by 4 bases, with 16 bases between them. The CDR3 totals 15 residues. Germline V gene data show CDR1 as MDHEN and CDR2 as SYDVKM. The CDR3 is CASSLGGGGYNEQFF. The CDR3 DNA reads TGTGCCAGCAGCCTTGGGGGAGGGGGGTACAATGAGCAGTTCTTC.

The CDR3 loop is CASSLFYQNSGANVLTF. In DNA form, the CDR3 reads TGTGCCAGCAGTTTATTTTATCAGAACTCTGGGGCCAACGTCCTGACTTTC. The chain is built from TRBV27 and TRBJ2-6; no clear D. Germline values: CDR1 MNHEY, CDR2 SMNVEV (reference sequence). V was clipped by 1 base and J by 0 bases, with 10 bases between them. This CDR3 contains 17 residues.

The chain couples TRBV6-6 to TRBJ1-5, with D possibly matching TRBD1 (5 bases). Deletions cut 5 bases from V and 7 bases from J, with 15 bases between. The CDR3 length is 14 residues. CDR1 and CDR2 (germline): MNHNY, SVGAGI (reference sequence). In DNA form, the CDR3 reads TGTGCCAGCAGTCTCTCGGGGGGAAACCAGCCCCAGCATTTT. Translated: CASSLSGGNQPQHF.

The chain uses TRBV19 and TRBJ2-3, with D perhaps TRBD1 (7 bases). This CDR3 spans 15 amino acids. V was shortened by 5 bases and J by 5 bases, with 17 bases between the two germline ends. Germline assignment: CDR1 LNHDA and CDR2 SQIVND (reference sequence). The CDR3 DNA reads as TGTGCCAGTAGTCCGCGGGACAGAATAAGAGATACGCAGTATTTT. Translation gives CASSPRDRIRDTQYF.

V is TRBV5-6 and J is TRBJ2-7; D gene unclear. Trimming left V 3 bases short and J 0 bases short, with 13 bases between. The V gene's germline CDR1 is SGHDT and CDR2 YYEEEE. The CDR3 has 15 residues. For the CDR3, the DNA is TGTGCCAGCAGCTCCCAAGGGCCACTCTCCTACGAGCAGTACTTC. Translation: CASSSQGPLSYEQYF.

This clone appeared a few times. The J gene is TRBJ2-6, the V gene TRBV4-3; D unclear. Trimming shortened V by 0 bases and J by 0 bases, and 12 bases separated the two germline ends. This CDR3 is 18 amino acids long. Looked up from germline, CDR1 is LGHNA and CDR2 is YSLEER. Here the CDR3 DNA reads TGCGCCAGCAGCCAAGATTCCGCTTGGAGCTCTGGGGCCAACGTCCTGACTTTC. Translation: CASSQDSAWSSGANVLTF.